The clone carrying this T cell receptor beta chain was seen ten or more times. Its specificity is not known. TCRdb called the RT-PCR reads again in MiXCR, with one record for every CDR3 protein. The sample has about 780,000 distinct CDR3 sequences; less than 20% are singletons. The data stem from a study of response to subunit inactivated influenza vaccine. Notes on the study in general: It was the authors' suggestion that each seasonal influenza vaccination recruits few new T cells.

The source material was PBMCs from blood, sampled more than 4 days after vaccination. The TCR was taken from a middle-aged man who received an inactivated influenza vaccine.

For the CDR3, the DNA is TGTGCCAGCAGTTTGGGAGGGGGGTTCGAGCAGTACTTC. It codes for CASSLGGGFEQYF. The J gene is TRBJ2-7, the V gene TRBV6-5; TRBD2 is a possible D gene (7 bases). Trimming shortened V by 4 bases and J by 6 bases, and 13 bases separated the two germline ends. The CDR3 covers 13 residues. Germline lookup yields CDR1 MNHEY and CDR2 SVGAGI.